The 23 T cell receptor beta chains below come from one sample, sequenced in a study of patients and donors after allogeneic stem cell transplantation. TCRdb recomputed calls from the RT-PCR reads with MiXCR, one row per CDR3 protein. The table lists 190,000 or so distinct CDR3 sequences, around 40% of them singletons. The source material was blood, either unsorted or a sorted T cell fraction (not recorded which). These receptors were obtained from a human donor who was either an allogeneic HSCT recipient or a stem cell or donor lymphocyte infusion donor (not recorded which). It is not recorded whose cells these are; they may come from a transplant donor.

CDR3 sequence reads: CASSLKAPGETQYF. For the CDR3, the DNA is TGCGCCAGCAGCTTGAAGGCCCCCGGGGAGACCCAGTACTTC. The rearrangement joins TRBV5-1 to TRBJ2-5, with D unresolved. V shed 1 base and J shed 5 bases, with 12 bases lying between them. The CDR3 length is 14 residues. Germline CDR1 and CDR2: SGHRS and YFSETQ. Full variable domain (rest looked up from reference TRBV5-1 and TRBJ2-5): KAGVTQTPRYLIKTRGQQVTLSCSPISGHRSVSWYQQTPGQGLQFLFEYFSETQRNKGNFPGRFSGRQFSNSRSEMNVSTLELGDSALYLCASSLKAPGETQYFGPGTRLLVL.

The chain has TRBV20-1 and TRBJ1-2; tentatively, D is TRBD1 (6 bases). Trimming left V 5 bases short and J 2 bases short, with 9 bases between. The CDR3 has 12 residues. Germline CDR1 DFQATT, CDR2 SNEGSKA (reference sequence). The CDR3 region has the DNA TGCAGTGCTCCTCAGGGGAACTATGGCTACACCTTC. Its protein is CSAPQGNYGYTF.

The chain combines TRBV5-5 with TRBJ2-7; tentatively, D is TRBD2 (5 bases). CDR1 is SGHKS, CDR2 YYEKEE, per germline (reference sequence). Trimming shortened V by 0 bases and J by 3 bases, and 13 bases separated the two germline ends. The CDR3 spans 15 residues. The CDR3 coding sequence is TGTGCCAGCAGCTTGGCAGTCGGAGGTGTCTACGAGCAGTACTTC. Translating it yields CASSLAVGGVYEQYF.

This clonotype appeared many times. This chain's CDR3 is CASSPTVNTEAFF. As DNA, the CDR3 is TGTGCCAGCAGTCCGACAGTGAACACTGAAGCTTTCTTT. This chain joins TRBV18 and TRBJ1-1; TRBD1 is a possible D gene (5 bases). The length of the CDR3 is 13 residues. Germline-derived CDR1 and CDR2 are KGHSH and LQKENI. Trimming removed 8 bases from V and 0 bases from J, with 10 bases in between.

The chain carries TRBV29-1 and TRBJ1-3; tentatively, D is TRBD1 (6 bases). Trimming left V 3 bases short and J 1 base short, with 16 bases between. The germline CDR1 and CDR2 sequences are SQVTM and ANQGSEA. This CDR3 contains 16 residues. The chain's CDR3 is CSVDDSGGLSGNTIYF. The CDR3 DNA reads TGCAGCGTTGACGACTCGGGGGGGCTTTCTGGAAACACCATATATTTT.

This clonotype was recorded only once. CDR3 nucleotide sequence: TGCGCCAGCAGCCAAGAGGGAACAGCTCACCTTATGGATACGCAGTATTTT. This encodes CASSQEGTAHLMDTQYF. This rearrangement joins TRBV4-3 to TRBJ2-3; D uncertain. Germline CDR1 LGHNA, CDR2 YSLEER. V lost 0 bases to trimming and J lost 6 bases, with 19 bases between them. The CDR3 runs 17 residues.

This clonotype was counted only a few times. The CDR3 coding sequence is TGTGCCAGCAGCTTGCCGGGACAGGGGTTTCAGGGCTACACCTTC. Its translation: CASSLPGQGFQGYTF. The rearrangement links TRBV5-7 to TRBJ1-2, with 10 bases matching TRBD1. TRBV5-7 has ORF status, its function being uncertain. V was pared by 1 base and J by 8 bases, with 8 bases of the junction left unmatched. This CDR3 region has 15 residues.

The V gene is TRBV5-1, the J gene TRBJ2-1, with D possibly matching TRBD1 (5 bases). The V gene's germline CDR1 is SGHRS and CDR2 YFSETQ. Trimming took off 4 bases at V and 3 bases at J, with 11 bases between the two ends. There are 14 residues in the CDR3. This CDR3 reads CASSTGQDYNEQFF. In DNA form, the CDR3 reads TGCGCCAGCAGCACCGGACAAGACTACAATGAGCAGTTCTTC.

The V gene is TRBV28, the J gene TRBJ1-2; 8 nucleotides agree with TRBD1. CDR1 is MDHEN, CDR2 SYDVKM, per germline. V lost 8 bases and J lost 4; bases outside the gene matches: 12. This CDR3 spans 15 amino acids. CDR3 region: CASGVRDRLSYGYTF. CDR3 coding DNA: TGTGCCAGCGGAGTCCGGGACAGGCTGAGCTATGGCTACACCTTC.

This clonotype was observed many times. J is TRBJ1-5 and V is TRBV9, with a tentative D call TRBD1 (5 bases). CDR1 is SGDLS, CDR2 YYNGEE, per germline. The CDR3 has 13 amino acids. Trimming took off 4 bases at V and 3 bases at J, with 8 bases between the two ends. CDR3: CASSLGTNQPQHF. The CDR3, as DNA: TGTGCCAGCAGCCTCGGGACCAATCAGCCCCAGCATTTT. The variable domain in full, with the rest retrieved from reference TRBV9 and TRBJ1-5, is DSGVTQTPKHLITATGQRVTLRCSPRSGDLSVYWYQQSLDQGLQFLIQYYNGEERAKGNILERFSAQQFPDLHSELNLSSLELGDSALYFCASSLGTNQPQHFGDGTRLSIL.

The rearrangement links TRBV20-1 to TRBJ1-1; no definite D call. Looked up from germline, CDR1 is DFQATT and CDR2 is SNEGSKA (reference sequence). With 1 base removed from V and 1 base from J, the gap between germline ends came to 10 bases. This CDR3 has 14 amino acids. The CDR3, as DNA: TGCAGTGCTAGAGCCGGGTGGGAGAACACTGAAGCTTTCTTT. Translated: CSARAGWENTEAFF.

This clonotype was counted a few times. The chain joins TRBV4-1 to TRBJ2-1; 11 bases fit TRBD2. Per the germline V gene, CDR1 is MGHRA and CDR2 is YSYEKL. The CDR3 length is 18 residues. Trimming took 1 base from V and 0 from J; bases not matched to a gene: 5. For the CDR3, the DNA is TGCGCCAGCAGCCAAGTAGCGGGGGGGCCCCTCTCCTACAATGAGCAGTTCTTC. Translated, it gives CASSQVAGGPLSYNEQFF.

This clonotype was counted between two and nine times. The V gene is TRBV7-9, the J gene TRBJ2-3; possible D gene TRBD2, 7 bases. CDR3 length equals 15 residues. The germline CDR1 and CDR2 sequences are SEHNR and FQNEAQ (reference sequence). Trimming pared 0 bases from V and 3 bases from J, leaving 10 bases between. The CDR3, as DNA: TGTGCCAGCAGCTTAGCAGGGGGGGTTACAGATACGCAGTATTTT. Translating it yields CASSLAGGVTDTQYF.

This clonotype was detected many times. The chain carries TRBV12-3 or TRBV12-4 and TRBJ1-3; the D gene is possibly TRBD1 (5 bases). V lost 4 bases and J lost 4, with 11 bases in between. This CDR3 region has 14 residues. In nucleotides, the CDR3 is TGTGCCAGCAGTTCGCCGGGACGGGGAAACACCATATATTTT. This gives the protein CASSSPGRGNTIYF.

This clonotype was detected a few times. The chain couples TRBV25-1 to TRBJ2-7, with 14 positions matching TRBD2. The CDR3 runs 16 residues. V lost 1 base, J lost 6 bases, and 5 bases stayed unmatched. The germline V gene encodes CDR1 MGHDK and CDR2 SYGVNS. In DNA, the CDR3 is TGTGCCAGCAGTGAATCTTGGACTAGCGGGGGGTTCGAGCAGTACTTC. As protein: CASSESWTSGGFEQYF.

This clonotype has just a few counts. The chain has TRBV3-1 and TRBJ1-2; 8 bases line up with TRBD1. Looked up from germline, CDR1 is LGHDT and CDR2 is YNNKEL (reference sequence). The CDR3 has 17 residues. With 2 bases clipped from V and 1 base from J, the junction kept 9 bases outside the gene matches. CDR3 bases: TGTGCCAGCAGCCAAACTGGTGTAGGGACAGGTAACTATGGCTACACCTTC. Its protein is CASSQTGVGTGNYGYTF.

The V and J genes are TRBV6-6 and TRBJ2-1, with D perhaps being TRBD1 or TRBD2 (5 bases each). The ends were cut back, 6 bases at V and 4 bases at J, with 13 bases in the middle. CDR1 is MNHNY, CDR2 SVGAGI, per germline (reference sequence). The CDR3 totals 14 residues. The DNA of the CDR3 is TGTGCCAGCAGCCCCACGGGACGGTACAATGAGCAGTTCTTC. Translation: CASSPTGRYNEQFF.

In its sample, this clonotype was seen a few times. V is TRBV7-9 and J is TRBJ2-3, with no clear D. The germline gives CDR1 SEHNR, CDR2 FQNEAQ (reference sequence). Trimming stripped 5 bases from V and 2 bases from J, with 11 bases between. The CDR3 is 14 residues long. In DNA, the CDR3 is TGTGCCAGCAGCCACGAAGCTGACACAGATACGCAGTATTTT. Encoded protein: CASSHEADTDTQYF. Full variable domain (remainder filled in from reference TRBV7-9 and TRBJ2-3): DTGVSQNPRHKITKRGQNVTFRCDPISEHNRLYWYRQTLGQGPEFLTYFQNEAQLEKSRLLSDRFSAERPKGSFSTLEIQRTEQGDSAMYLCASSHEADTDTQYFGPGTRLTVL.

Many counts were recorded for this clonotype. V and J are TRBV6-1 and TRBJ1-6, with TRBD1 identical over 8 bases. This CDR3 has 14 amino acids. From germline, CDR1 is MNHNS and CDR2 SASEGT. V lost 3 bases to trimming and J lost 8 bases; unmatched junction nucleotides: 3. The CDR3 DNA follows: TGTGCCAGCAGTGACCCGGGACAGGATTCACCCCTCCACTTT. It encodes CASSDPGQDSPLHF.

The chain links TRBV7-2 to TRBJ1-5; D may be TRBD1 (6 bases). V was cut by 3 bases and J by 1 base, with 10 bases left in between. The CDR3 totals 15 residues. CDR1 and CDR2 from the germline V gene are SGHTA and FQGNSA. This CDR3 reads CASSFGGRSNQPQHF. CDR3 nucleotide sequence: TGTGCCAGCAGCTTTGGGGGCAGGAGCAATCAGCCCCAGCATTTT.

The chain carries TRBV3-1 and TRBJ1-2; D not resolved. Trimming took off 4 bases at V and 3 bases at J, with 9 bases between the two ends. The CDR3 covers 13 residues. From germline, CDR1 is LGHDT and CDR2 YNNKEL (reference sequence). CDR3: CASSLRDHYGYTF. The CDR3 bases are TGTGCCAGCAGCCTGAGGGATCACTATGGCTACACCTTC. The whole variable domain, filled in from reference TRBV3-1 and TRBJ1-2, reads DTAVSQTPKYLVTQMGNDKSIKCEQNLGHDTMYWYKQDSKKFLKIMFSYNNKELIINETVPNRFSPKSPDKAHLNLHINSLELGDSAVYFCASSLRDHYGYTFGSGTRLTVV.

The chain uses TRBV24-1 and TRBJ2-1; TRBD2 is a possible D gene (6 bases). CDR3 size: 13 residues. V lost 0 bases and J 7 bases, leaving 6 bases between the germline ends. CDR1 KGHDR and CDR2 SFDVKD come from the germline V gene. CDR3 sequence reads: CATSDLRGNEQFF. CDR3 coding DNA: TGTGCCACCAGTGATTTGCGGGGGAATGAGCAGTTCTTC.

This clonotype was recorded a few times. The rearrangement joins TRBV7-2 to TRBJ1-2, with D perhaps matching TRBD1 (6 bases). Per germline, CDR1 SGHTA and CDR2 FQGNSA. The length of the CDR3 is 13 residues. The ends were cut back, 5 bases at V and 11 bases at J, with 18 bases in the middle. The CDR3 DNA reads as TGTGCCAGCAGCCTCGGACAGAACCATAGGTACACCTTC. Translating gives CASSLGQNHRYTF.